Each of the 12 T cell receptor beta chains below was sequenced from the same sample in a study of T cell repertoires in cytomegalovirus infection. TCRdb used MiXCR to reprocess the reads, holding one entry per CDR3 protein. The data contain about 310,000 distinct CDR3 sequences, 25% of them singletons. These TCRs are of unknown antigen specificity. The starting material was cultured PBMCs, obtained from culture after CMV antigen stimulation. All receptors derive from a human donor in good health (CMV status not recorded). Some clones in this sample may be carry-over from other donors' samples.

The genes are TRBV5-1 and TRBJ2-1, with 8 bases fitting TRBD1. Germline V CDR1 and CDR2: SGHRS, YFSETQ. CDR3 length equals 16 residues. The V and J ends lost 4 bases and 4 bases, in that order; junction bases with no gene match: 10. The CDR3 DNA sequence: TGCGCCAGCAGCCCGGGCGGGACAGGATTTTACAATGAGCAGTTCTTC. Residues: CASSPGGTGFYNEQFF.

A remark on this clonotype: It is likely a read error: a sequence one base away is far more abundant. J is TRBJ1-1 and V is TRBV7-2, with D maybe TRBD1 (5 bases). The CDR3 has 13 residues. From germline, CDR1 is SGHTA and CDR2 FQGNSA. The CDR3 loop is CASSLQGNTVAFF. In DNA, the CDR3 is TGTGCCAGCAGCCTCCAGGGTAACACTGTAGCTTTCTTT. Supplemented by reference TRBV7-2 and TRBJ1-1, the full variable domain reads GAGVSQSPSNKVTEKGKDVELRCDPISGHTALYWYRQSLGQGLEFLIYFQGNSAPDKSGLPSDRFSAERTGGSVSTLTIQRTQQEDSAVYLCASSLQGNTVAFFGQGTRLTVV.

This clonotype was recorded many times. This chain connects TRBV7-9 to TRBJ2-2, with D unclear. The CDR3 consists of 12 residues. Germline V gene data show CDR1 as SEHNR and CDR2 as FQNEAQ (reference sequence). Trimming shortened V by 5 bases and J by 6 bases, and 7 bases separated the two germline ends. CDR3 protein: CASSPVAGELFF. The CDR3 region has the DNA TGTGCCAGCAGCCCTGTCGCCGGGGAGCTGTTTTTT.

This clonotype has a count of ten or more. V usage is TRBV10-3 and J usage is TRBJ1-1; D uncertain. V lost 4 bases to trimming and J lost 10 bases, with 16 bases between them. The V gene's germline CDR1 is ENHRY and CDR2 SYGVKD. This CDR3 has 13 residues. In DNA, the CDR3 is TGTGCCATCAGTGGGGCGGGCGAAGGATCAGCTTTCTTT. Translating it yields CAISGAGEGSAFF.

This clonotype was observed at least ten times. V gene TRBV7-6 combines with J gene TRBJ1-1; a weak D match, TRBD1 (5 bases). The CDR3 has 15 residues. Germline CDR1 SGHVS, CDR2 FNYEAQ. V was trimmed by 5 bases and J by 3 bases, leaving 16 bases between them. The DNA for the CDR3 is TGTGCCAGCAGCCCAGGAGGGGTGGGGTACACTGAAGCTTTCTTT. Translation: CASSPGGVGYTEAFF. The full variable domain, its missing parts supplied by reference TRBV7-6 and TRBJ1-1, is GAGVSQSPRYKVTKRGQDVALRCDPISGHVSLYWYRQALGQGPEFLTYFNYEAQQDKSGLPNDRFSAERPEGSISTLTIQRTEQRDSAMYRCASSPGGVGYTEAFFGQGTRLTVV.

This clonotype was counted a few times. V is TRBV6-1 and J is TRBJ1-2, with D maybe TRBD1 (5 bases). The CDR3 sequence is 16 residues long. Germline V gene sequence: CDR1 MNHNS, CDR2 SASEGT. The V gene lost 5 bases and the J gene lost 3 bases, with 19 bases spanning the gap. CDR3 loop: CASSYDKGRGDYGYTF. For the CDR3, the DNA is TGTGCCAGCAGTTATGATAAGGGGCGCGGGGACTATGGCTACACCTTC.

The chain is built from TRBV6-2 or TRBV6-3 and TRBJ1-3; no clear D. The CDR3 totals 13 residues. Deletions cut 7 bases from V and 0 bases from J, with 7 bases between. Germline loops: CDR1 MNHEY, CDR2 SVGEGT. In nucleotides, the CDR3 is TGTGCCAGCATGGTCGGCTCTGGAAACACCATATATTTT. Translating it yields CASMVGSGNTIYF.

This clonotype appeared a few times. The chain combines TRBV9 with TRBJ2-2; D is unclear. Germline-derived CDR1 and CDR2 are SGDLS and YYNGEE. CDR3 length: 14 amino acids. The V and J ends lost 0 bases and 4 bases respectively, with 7 bases between them. CDR3 amino acids: CASSVEVSTGELFF. DNA for the CDR3: TGTGCCAGCAGCGTAGAAGTGAGCACCGGGGAGCTGTTTTTT.

The chain combines TRBV20-1 with TRBJ2-5, with TRBD2 matching over 15 bases. The CDR3 is 19 amino acids. Germline CDR1 DFQATT, CDR2 SNEGSKA (reference sequence). The junction had 13 bases not matched to a gene; V was cut back by 1 base and J by 4 bases. CDR3 in amino acids: CSARVSPGTSGRWGETQYF. In nucleotides, the CDR3 is TGCAGTGCTAGAGTCAGCCCCGGGACTAGCGGGAGGTGGGGAGAGACCCAGTACTTC.

The chain is built from TRBV6-1 and TRBJ1-2, with D unresolved. This CDR3 has 12 amino acids. With 6 bases removed from V and 6 bases from J, the gap between germline ends came to 11 bases. The germline gives CDR1 MNHNS, CDR2 SASEGT. The CDR3 protein is CASRVRGNGYTF. CDR3 in DNA: TGTGCCAGCAGGGTCCGGGGTAATGGCTACACCTTC.

V usage is TRBV27 and J usage is TRBJ2-3, with 11 nucleotides matching TRBD2. The V and J ends lost 5 bases and 2 bases, in that order; junction bases with no gene match: 6. This CDR3 has 16 residues. Germline values: CDR1 MNHEY, CDR2 SMNVEV (reference sequence). CDR3 residues: CASSSRLAGYTDTQYF. The CDR3 nucleotides are TGTGCCAGCAGTAGCCGACTAGCGGGATACACAGATACGCAGTATTTT.

This chain joins TRBV7-9 and TRBJ2-1; 9 bases align to TRBD2. CDR1 is SEHNR and CDR2 is FQNEAQ in the germline V gene (reference sequence). J was trimmed by 4 bases and V by 4 bases; bases with no gene match: 8. This CDR3 comprises 16 residues. As DNA, the CDR3 is TGTGCCAGCAGCTCCACCGGGACTAGCCTTTACAATGAGCAGTTCTTC. Its translation is CASSSTGTSLYNEQFF.